This entry lists 20 T cell receptor beta chains sequenced from one sample in a study of blood T cell repertoires in COVID-19. The repertoire was sequenced with immunoSEQ multiplex PCR; TCRdb's copy has only in-frame clones and lacks some. This sample yields about 190,000 clones, of which about 77% are seen a single time; 2.5% to 3.5% belongs to the top ten. Sequenced material: peripheral blood. Receptor source: a woman of 80 years or more with active or convalescent COVID-19.

The rearrangement joins TRBV18 to TRBJ2-5, with 9 nucleotides matching TRBD1. Germline loops: CDR1 KGHSH, CDR2 LQKENI. The CDR3 runs to 15 residues. V shed 8 bases and J 1 base; nucleotides not matched to a gene: 8. This CDR3 is CASTPQGARQETQYF. CDR3 nucleotides: TGTGCCAGCACGCCACAGGGGGCGCGCCAAGAGACCCAGTACTTC.

The V and J genes are TRBV18 and TRBJ2-4; perhaps TRBD1 as D (5 bases). The germline V gene has CDR1 KGHSH and CDR2 LQKENI. Between the trimmed V and J ends, which lost 2 bases and 6 bases, there was a span of 8 bases. The CDR3 runs 13 residues. Here the CDR3 DNA reads TGTGCCAGCTCACCAGGGGCAAGAAACATTCAGTACTTC. Protein sequence: CASSPGARNIQYF.

The gene calls are TRBV5-8 and TRBJ2-5; no firm D call. The length of the CDR3 is 13 residues. Germline loops: CDR1 SGHTS, CDR2 YDEGEE. Between the trimmed V and J ends, which lost 3 bases and 3 bases, there was a span of 9 bases. CDR3 protein: CASSSPLKETQYF. DNA for the CDR3: TGTGCCAGCAGCTCCCCCCTTAAAGAGACCCAGTACTTC.

The chain links TRBV10-3 to TRBJ1-2, with 8 bases identical to TRBD1. Trimming took 2 bases from V and 4 from J; bases not matched to a gene: 0. In germline, CDR1 is ENHRY, CDR2 SYGVKD. The CDR3 is 13 residues long. CDR3 loop: CAISETGGYGYTF. The DNA of the CDR3 is TGTGCCATCAGTGAGACAGGGGGCTATGGCTACACCTTC.

V gene TRBV15 combines with J gene TRBJ1-4; D unclear. The CDR3 sequence is 15 residues long. CDR1 and CDR2 from the germline V gene are LNHNV and YYDKDF (reference sequence). V lost 0 bases and J 3 bases, leaving 8 bases between the germline ends. The DNA of the CDR3 is TGTGCCACCAGCAGAGATTGGAGACCTAATGAAAAACTGTTTTTT. Its translation is CATSRDWRPNEKLFF.

The rearrangement links TRBV29-1 to TRBJ2-7, with a possible D match to TRBD2 (6 bases). Trimming shortened V by 2 bases and J by 8 bases, and 10 bases separated the two germline ends. The germline V gene has CDR1 SQVTM and CDR2 ANQGSEA. The CDR3 is 11 residues long. CDR3 residues: CSVEFGSQQYF. The DNA of the CDR3 is TGCAGCGTTGAATTCGGGAGCCAGCAGTACTTC.

This clone was seen many times. This CDR3 is CASSPRSSGPNEKLFF. CDR3 sequence (DNA): TGTGCCAGCAGCCCTAGATCTTCGGGTCCTAATGAAAAACTGTTTTTT. This chain joins TRBV3-1 (or the pseudogene TRBV3-2) and TRBJ1-4; unclear D gene. Trimming took 4 bases from V and 3 from J, leaving 15 bases between them. There are 16 residues in the CDR3. Looked up from germline, CDR1 is LGHDT and CDR2 is YNNKEL (reference sequence).

This clone turned up a few times. The CDR3 DNA reads as TGTGCCAGCAGTGACCAGAGCAATCAGCCCCAGCATTTT. Translating it yields CASSDQSNQPQHF. This sequence joins TRBV6-1 and TRBJ1-5; D call uncertain. In germline, CDR1 is MNHNS, CDR2 SASEGT. The CDR3 is made up of 13 amino acids. V lost 3 bases to trimming and J lost 1 base, with 4 bases between them.

The rearrangement joins TRBV5-6 to TRBJ2-7, with D possibly matching TRBD1 (7 bases). Looked up from germline, CDR1 is SGHDT and CDR2 is YYEEEE. Trimming took 6 bases from V and 6 from J, leaving 16 bases between them. This CDR3 has 13 amino acids. DNA of the CDR3: TGTGCCAGCACCCTGGAGGGGGCCCGCGAGCAGTACTTC. This gives the protein CASTLEGAREQYF.

This clone was counted a single time. This rearrangement joins TRBV9 to TRBJ2-1; 10 bases agree with TRBD2. This CDR3 is 16 amino acids long. Trimming removed 3 bases from V and 3 bases from J; junction bases left unmatched: 6. Germline-derived CDR1 and CDR2 are SGDLS and YYNGEE. The CDR3 nucleotides are TGTGCCAGCAGCGCGTTAGCGGGGGGAAACTACAATGAGCAGTTCTTC. Its protein is CASSALAGGNYNEQFF.

The chain joins TRBV7-8 to TRBJ1-2, with D uncertain. The V and J ends lost 0 bases and 3 bases respectively, with 14 bases between them. Germline CDR1 and CDR2: SGHVS and FQNEAQ. This CDR3 is built from 16 residues. DNA of the CDR3: TGTGCCAGCAGCTTAGCGGCGGGGAACTACGACTATGGCTACACCTTC. This sequence encodes CASSLAAGNYDYGYTF.

The chain carries TRBV28 and TRBJ2-5, with a weak D call TRBD1 (6 bases). Germline-derived CDR1 and CDR2 are MDHEN and SYDVKM. The CDR3 consists of 14 residues. Trimming shortened V by 4 bases and J by 5 bases, and 14 bases separated the two germline ends. The CDR3 DNA follows: TGTGCCAGCAGTTCTTTAAGGGGGTGGGAGACCCAGTACTTC. Amino acid sequence: CASSSLRGWETQYF.

This chain uses TRBV9 with TRBJ2-1; 8 bases are shared with TRBD1. The germline V gene encodes CDR1 SGDLS and CDR2 YYNGEE. The junction had 4 bases not matched to a gene; V was cut back by 2 bases and J by 0 bases. CDR3 length: 16 residues. CDR3 amino acids: CASSVGQANSYNEQFF. CDR3 nucleotide sequence: TGTGCCAGCAGCGTGGGACAGGCAAACTCCTACAATGAGCAGTTCTTC.

This chain links TRBV4-3 with TRBJ1-1; D ambiguous. The CDR3 consists of 13 residues. CDR1 and CDR2 (germline): LGHNA, YSLEER. The V end lost 0 bases, the J end lost 5 bases, and 7 bases lay between the germline ends. The CDR3 coding sequence is TGCGCCAGCAGCCAAGAGGGAGGAACTGAAGCTTTCTTT. Its protein product is CASSQEGGTEAFF.

V is TRBV18 and J is TRBJ1-6; 10 nucleotides line up with TRBD1. The CDR3 is 15 amino acids. Germline lookup yields CDR1 KGHSH and CDR2 LQKENI. V shed 1 base, J shed 7 bases, and the junction held 1 base outside the gene matches. The CDR3 protein is CASSPQGQGNSPLHF. CDR3 sequence (DNA): TGTGCCAGCTCACCACAGGGACAGGGGAATTCACCCCTCCACTTT.

V usage is TRBV28 and J usage is TRBJ1-5, with TRBD1 matching 11 bases. The ends lost 5 bases at V and 3 bases at J; junction bases unmatched: 15. The length of the CDR3 is 19 residues. Germline V gene sequence: CDR1 MDHEN, CDR2 SYDVKM. Here the CDR3 DNA reads TGTGCCAGCAGTCCTCGTGGAGGGACAGGGGGATTTTTCAATCAGCCCCAGCATTTT. As protein: CASSPRGGTGGFFNQPQHF.

The chain links TRBV28 to TRBJ1-5, with 9 bases fitting TRBD1. The CDR3 is 15 amino acids. In germline, CDR1 is MDHEN, CDR2 SYDVKM. V lost 6 bases, J lost 8 bases, and 11 bases stayed unmatched. CDR3 nucleotide sequence: TGTGCCAGCAGAAACAGGGGGCAGGGTTTGGAGCCCCAGCATTTT. Its translation is CASRNRGQGLEPQHF.

The J gene is TRBJ1-2, the V gene TRBV5-1, with no clear D. V lost 1 base, J lost 0 bases, and 10 bases lay in between. The CDR3 consists of 15 residues. The germline gives CDR1 SGHRS, CDR2 YFSETQ. DNA for the CDR3: TGCGCCAGCAGCTTGTTTCCGGGGACTAACTATGGCTACACCTTC. This gives the protein CASSLFPGTNYGYTF. The variable domain in full, completed from reference TRBV5-1 and TRBJ1-2, reads KAGVTQTPRYLIKTRGQQVTLSCSPISGHRSVSWYQQTPGQGLQFLFEYFSETQRNKGNFPGRFSGRQFSNSRSEMNVSTLELGDSALYLCASSLFPGTNYGYTFGSGTRLTVV.

A word on this clone: In the same sample, other DNA sequences code for this CDR3. The V gene is TRBV11-3, the J gene TRBJ2-3, with 7 nucleotides matching TRBD1. The V gene's germline CDR1 is SGHNT and CDR2 YENEEA. Trimming at V came to 1 base and at J to 2 bases, leaving 3 bases not matched to a gene. CDR3 length: 15 amino acids. As DNA, the CDR3 is TGTGCCAGCAGCTTAGGACAGGGCTCCACAGATACGCAGTATTTT. Translated: CASSLGQGSTDTQYF.

This chain connects TRBV30 to TRBJ2-1; 13 positions agree with TRBD2. Per the germline V gene, CDR1 is GTSNPN and CDR2 is SVGIG (reference sequence). The CDR3 consists of 22 residues. The V gene end was trimmed by 0 bases and the J gene end by 0 bases; junction bases not matched to a gene: 17. CDR3 in amino acids: CAWSVNRVWTSGGDSSYNEQFF. For the CDR3, the DNA is TGTGCCTGGAGTGTAAACAGGGTTTGGACTAGCGGGGGTGACAGCTCCTACAATGAGCAGTTCTTC.